This T cell receptor beta chain was documented in a study of T cell clonotyping in hematopoietic cell transplantation (dated by TCRdb to 2020 to 2022). In terms of the full investigation: Pretransplant recipient samples were obtained after cytoreduction. In the study, 150 or so blood samples were gathered from 35 to 45 consecutive transplant recipients and their related donors. Recruitment of patients ran from 2015 to early 2017, and follow-up continued until late 2020 or until death. Overall study outcomes, separate from this receptor: Recipient repertoires showed only a small fraction of overlap with donor repertoires, and over 95% appeared de novo at the given depth. A decrease in recipient TCR diversity was observed after transplant, and a progressive increase in pathologically expanded clonotypes was seen from day 30 to day 180. The sample size was limited, and CD4 and CD8 repertoire contributions could not be separated because cells were not sorted. Broader posttransplant TCR repertoire diversity was predicted by donor and pretransplant recipient Inverse Simpson Index values.

TCR beta CDR3 regions were amplified from genomic DNA with the immunoSEQ assay, a bias-controlled multiplex PCR using V- and J-specific primers. In a second PCR step, a proprietary barcode and Illumina adapter sequences were attached to the CDR3 amplicons. An Illumina MiSeq instrument was used to sequence the CDR3 libraries. As for the original processing: Export and quality control were performed with immunoSEQ Analyzer 3.0, and downstream analyses were performed with R Bioconductor and Immunarch. Only productive rearrangements in the normalized downsampled data set were used to calculate repertoire metrics. Pathologically expanded clonotypes were defined as those larger than 5 templates in the normalized cohort. The Inverse Simpson Index was used to measure repertoire diversity. To capture all clonotypes, CMV-specificity analyses were performed on the non-normalized data set. This immuneACCESS table, as held by TCRdb, lists in-frame sequences with V and J called but not all clones. Of the missing ones, under half trace to an unresolved V gene in checked studies; the others have no known cause. V and J calls and clone size are copied from that table; D and trimming were computed from the DNA. A total of 49,000 or so clones appear in this sample, roughly 85% of them only once. The top ten clonotypes cover roughly 5.5% of the sample.

V sheds 4 bases and J sheds 5 bases, leaving 5 bases between their ends. From cysteine to phenylalanine, the CDR3 is 11 amino acids long. CDR3 DNA is the only sequence kept; it has 33 bases, read in frame from the first base. The germline V gene (reference sequence) sets CDR1 to LNHDA and CDR2 to SQIVND. As concerns this clone: Its target antigen remains unknown. The record has no base qualities; no much larger clone is one base away.

The meaning of the sample's time point label: recipient sample about 28 days before transplant, after cytoreduction. Blood from recipients was drawn roughly 28 days before transplant, then again at days 30, 100 and 180 after transplant. Using Nuclei Lysis Solution, genomic DNA was extracted from unfractionated peripheral blood mononuclear cells that were either fresh or cryopreserved. The chain was built from TRBV19 and TRBJ1-2, with the D gene not clear enough to name. This TCR came from a man aged 55 to 70 with myelodysplastic syndrome. Some clones in this sample may be carry-over from other donors' samples. Sample: peripheral blood mononuclear cells, taken before stem cell transplant. The DNA is TGTGCCAGTAGTAACGGGTATGGCTACACCTTC. This yields the protein CASSNGYGYTF.